This T cell receptor beta chain was observed in a study of somatic mutations in cytotoxic T cells in rheumatoid arthritis (dated by TCRdb to about 2017). Regarding the complete study: Some V beta antibody-stained T-cell populations were flow-sorted on a FACSAria II or Sony SH800 at nearly 100% purity, and sorted V beta1+ cells also underwent TCRB sequencing. The study asked whether expanded CD8+ T-cell clones in newly diagnosed, untreated rheumatoid arthritis carry somatic mutations, and used TCRB deep sequencing to characterize clonality. A total of some 68 rheumatoid arthritis patients and under 25 healthy controls underwent TCRB deep sequencing. Patients and controls did not essentially differ in median age, which was nearly identical between the groups.

About this clone itself: Its antigen is still unknown. No base-level quality is on record; no much larger clone is a single base apart.

The approximately 22 healthy controls were blood donors whose buffy coats were used; they had a median age of around 60 years (range roughly 21-75), and 45% to 55% were female. On an AutoMACS, CD4+ and CD8+ cells were isolated via positive magnetic bead selection, and their purity was verified by flow cytometry. Ficoll-Paque PLUS density gradient separation was used to isolate peripheral blood mononuclear cells. DNA from CD4-enriched, CD8-enriched or PBMC samples was extracted using Nucleospin Tissue or Tissue XS kits and then quantified on a Qubit 2.0 fluorometer. Results and caveats for the whole study, not just this receptor: It was unknown which antigens the expanded CD8+ clones targeted, and their absence from virus-specific databases did not exclude viral specificity. CD8+ T-cell clonality did not differ significantly between rheumatoid arthritis patients and age-matched healthy controls. Healthy controls showed no age-related increase in CD8+ clonality, whereas patients did (Spearman r ≈ 0.49). In about an eighth of the roughly 60 patients the largest CD8+ clone exceeded 20% of CD8+ cells, and several identical CD8+ TCRB sequences were shared between blood and synovial fluid. The slight TRBV07 underrepresentation in patients was not adjusted for multiple comparisons.

The germline V gene specifies SGHDT as CDR1 and YYEEEE as CDR2. V is shortened by 0 bases, J by 4 bases, and the region joining them spans 8 bases. CDR3 length: 13 amino acids, cysteine to phenylalanine. This entry keeps only the CDR3 DNA: 39 bases, framed from base 1. Genomic DNA underwent TCRB CDR3 sequencing using the immunoSEQ assay. Per the source publication's procedure: The analyses included only productive TCRB rearrangements. Defining a clone by its unique TCRB CDR3 sequence, the study calculated clonality as a productive clonality index derived from Shannon entropy. Repertoire overlap between two samples was calculated from the template counts of each clone relative to total templates per sample. Flow cytometry-measured V-gene usage correlated with V-gene usage from TCRB sequencing, with a Spearman r of more than 0.6. Not all clones reach the TCRdb copy of this immuneACCESS table, which keeps in-frame sequences only. Checked studies attribute under half of the gap to unresolved V genes and leave the rest unexplained. V and J calls and clone size come straight from that table; D and trimming were deduced from the DNA. Within this sample are roughly 6,400 clones, with roughly 76% of them counted one time only. Of the sample, roughly 35% falls within the top ten clones.

The source is a woman in her forties or fifties in good health. Recombination joined TRBV5-6 with TRBJ2-7, with a tentative D gene TRBD2 over 6 matching bases. Sequenced: CD8+ T cells sorted from blood. The CDR3 sequence is CASSLVGGYEQYF. DNA sequence: TGTGCCAGCAGCTTGGTAGGAGGGTACGAGCAGTACTTC.